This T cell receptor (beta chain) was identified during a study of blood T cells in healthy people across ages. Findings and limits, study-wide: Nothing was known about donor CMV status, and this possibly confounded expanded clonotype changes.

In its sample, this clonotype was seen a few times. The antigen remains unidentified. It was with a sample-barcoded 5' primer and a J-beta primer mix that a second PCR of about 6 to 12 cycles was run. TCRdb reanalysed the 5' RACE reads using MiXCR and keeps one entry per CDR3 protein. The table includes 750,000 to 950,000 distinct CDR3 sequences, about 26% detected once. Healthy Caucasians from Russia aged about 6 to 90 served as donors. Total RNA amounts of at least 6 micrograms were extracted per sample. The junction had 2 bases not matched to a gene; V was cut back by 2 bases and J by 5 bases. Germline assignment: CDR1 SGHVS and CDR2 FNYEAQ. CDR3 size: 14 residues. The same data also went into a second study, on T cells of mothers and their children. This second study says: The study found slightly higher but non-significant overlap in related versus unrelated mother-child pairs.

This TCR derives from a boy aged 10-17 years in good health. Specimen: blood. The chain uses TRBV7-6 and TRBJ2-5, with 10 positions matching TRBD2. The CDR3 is CASSLLAGVETQYF. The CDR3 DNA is TGTGCCAGCAGCTTACTAGCGGGGGTGGAGACCCAGTACTTC.